The rows below give T cell receptor beta chains drawn from one sample of a study of blood T cell repertoires in COVID-19. Produced via immunoSEQ multiplex PCR; TCRdb's table is partial and in-frame only. The sample holds roughly 100,000 clones, about four fifths seen once. The sample was peripheral blood. The receptor source for this set is a man older than 75 with COVID-19, enrolled during active disease. Both conserved end residues are part of each CDR3. D genes are given only for firm matches. Not every row has a clone size; where given, it reads once, few, many or a size class.

>TRBD2|TRBJ2-5|NA|TRBV5-6
CASSLALGGAETQYF
TGTGCCAGCAGCTTGGCGCTCGGGGGGGCCGAGACCCAGTACTTC
>TRBD1|TRBJ2-7|NA|TRBV7-3
CASSQAGGPTYEQYF
TGTGCCAGCAGTCAAGCAGGGGGCCCTACCTACGAGCAGTACTTC
>TRBD1|TRBJ2-7|NA|TRBV18
CASSPPGQGYEQYF
TGTGCCAGCTCACCACCTGGACAGGGCTACGAGCAGTACTTC
>NA|TRBJ1-2|NA|TRBV18
CASSEGTTGYGYTF
TGTGCCAGCTCAGAGGGGACAACAGGCTATGGCTACACCTTC
>NA|TRBJ1-2|NA|TRBV5-4
CASSLEGGANYGYTF
TGTGCCAGCAGCTTGGAGGGGGGGGCTAACTATGGCTACACCTTC
>NA|TRBJ1-2|once|TRBV15
CATSIQVPDYGYTF
TGTGCCACCAGCATACAGGTTCCAGACTATGGCTACACCTTC
>NA|TRBJ2-1|NA|TRBV4-1
CASSQGPNPNEQFF
TGCGCCAGCAGCCAAGGCCCTAATCCCAACGAGCAGTTCTTC
>NA|TRBJ2-1|NA|TRBV28
CASSLRVRSYNEQFF
TGTGCCAGCAGTTTACGGGTTAGGTCCTACAATGAGCAGTTCTTC
>NA|TRBJ2-1|NA|TRBV30
CAWISAMKRDNEQFF
TGTGCCTGGATTTCGGCGATGAAGAGGGACAATGAGCAGTTCTTC
>NA|TRBJ1-5|few|TRBV28
CASSESIGGNQPQHF
TGTGCCAGCAGCGAATCGATAGGGGGCAATCAGCCCCAGCATTTT
>NA|TRBJ2-3|NA|TRBV6-5
CASSWQITDTQYF
TGTGCCAGCAGTTGGCAAATCACAGATACGCAGTATTTT
>NA|TRBJ2-2|NA|TRBV29-1
CSVGTTGELFF
TGCAGCGTGGGGACTACCGGGGAGCTGTTTTTT
>NA|TRBJ1-4|NA|TRBV7-7
CASSLDRSEKLFF
TGTGCTAGCAGCTTAGATAGAAGTGAAAAACTGTTTTTT
>TRBD2|TRBJ2-3|NA|TRBV2
CASIGREADTQYF
TGTGCCAGCATCGGGAGGGAGGCAGATACGCAGTATTTT
>TRBD2|TRBJ2-6|NA|TRBV30
CAWSRLAYSSGANVLTF
TGTGCCTGGAGTCGACTAGCGTATAGCTCTGGGGCCAACGTCCTGACTTTC
>NA|TRBJ2-7|NA|TRBV27
CASSLTPSSRSYEQYF
TGTGCCAGCAGCTTAACCCCTAGTAGCCGATCCTACGAGCAGTACTTC
>NA|TRBJ2-7|NA|TRBV7-9
CASTFDRISYEQYF
TGTGCCAGCACCTTCGACAGAATCTCCTACGAGCAGTACTTC
>NA|TRBJ2-5|NA|TRBV30
CAWSVIEETQYF
TGTGCCTGGAGTGTTATTGAAGAGACCCAGTACTTC
>NA|TRBJ2-1|NA|TRBV5-1
CASSSRQYNEQFF
TGCGCCAGCAGCTCCCGACAGTACAATGAGCAGTTCTTC
>NA|TRBJ2-6|NA|TRBV18
CASSLDISGANVLTF
TGTGCCAGCTCATTGGACATCTCTGGGGCCAACGTCCTGACTTTC
>TRBD2|TRBJ2-7|NA|TRBV5-6
CASSTGGALSYEQYF
TGTGCCAGCAGCACCGGGGGGGCACTCTCCTACGAGCAGTACTTC
>NA|TRBJ2-7|many|TRBV27
CASSFGLGDEQYF
TGTGCCAGCAGTTTCGGACTCGGAGACGAGCAGTACTTC
>TRBD1|TRBJ1-2|NA|TRBV15
CATSREHRGSPRYGYTF
TGTGCCACCAGCAGAGAACACAGGGGCTCACCCCGCTATGGCTACACCTTC
>TRBD2|TRBJ2-7|NA|TRBV24-1
CATSGTGGPYEQYF
TGTGCCACCAGTGGGACGGGAGGTCCCTACGAGCAGTACTTC
>TRBD1|TRBJ1-6|NA|TRBV6-5
CASSSLQGDMSPLHF
TGTGCCAGCAGTTCACTACAGGGGGATATGTCACCCCTCCACTTT
>NA|TRBJ2-7|NA|TRBV3-1/TRBV3-2
CASSRGEAEQYF
TGTGCCAGCAGCCGGGGGGAGGCCGAGCAGTACTTC
>NA|TRBJ2-5|NA|TRBV18
CASARTAQETQYF
TGTGCCAGCGCCCGGACAGCCCAAGAGACCCAGTACTTC
>TRBD2|TRBJ2-4|NA|TRBV27
CAAALAGGGRNIQYF
TGTGCCGCAGCTCTAGCGGGAGGTGGCAGAAACATTCAGTACTTC
>TRBD1|TRBJ2-7|NA|TRBV6-2/TRBV6-3
CASSLRTGWTYEQYF
TGTGCCAGCAGTTTACGGACAGGATGGACCTACGAGCAGTACTTC
>NA|TRBJ2-7|NA|TRBV3-1/TRBV3-2
CASSQDSSGVGEQYF
TGTGCCAGCAGCCAAGACTCCTCGGGAGTAGGCGAGCAGTACTTC
>TRBD1|TRBJ2-5|few|TRBV24-1
CATSANRGIGQYF
TGTGCCACCAGTGCAAACAGGGGGATAGGCCAGTACTTC
>NA|TRBJ1-6|NA|TRBV6-6
CASIREGGSYNSPLHF
TGTGCCAGCATCAGAGAAGGGGGCTCCTATAATTCACCCCTCCACTTT
>TRBD1|TRBJ1-1|NA|TRBV10-1
CASSDRGLNTEAFF
TGCGCCAGCAGTGACAGGGGGTTGAACACTGAAGCTTTCTTT
>TRBD1|TRBJ1-2|NA|TRBV18
CASSPSRDSPLSYTF
TGTGCCAGCTCACCATCCCGGGACAGTCCGTTGAGCTACACCTTC
>NA|TRBJ1-4|NA|TRBV6-2/TRBV6-3
CASSPNRDTATNEKLFF
TGTGCCAGCAGCCCTAACCGGGACACCGCAACTAATGAAAAACTGTTTTTT
>NA|TRBJ1-5|NA|TRBV4-2
CASSQDSQGPNQPQHF
TGTGCCAGCAGCCAAGATTCGCAGGGTCCAAATCAGCCCCAGCATTTT
>TRBD1|TRBJ1-6|NA|TRBV5-5
CASKLTGNNSPLHF
TGTGCCAGCAAACTGACAGGGAATAATTCACCCCTCCACTTT
>NA|TRBJ2-2|few|TRBV27
CASTTRTDLTGELFF
TGTGCCAGCACTACTCGGACAGATTTAACCGGGGAGCTGTTTTTT
>NA|TRBJ2-5|NA|TRBV7-2
CASSPLGGRETQYF
TGTGCCAGCAGCCCGCTGGGGGGAAGGGAGACCCAGTACTTC
>NA|TRBJ2-3|NA|TRBV29-1
CSVEFSSGTQYF
TGCAGCGTGGAGTTTAGCAGCGGTACGCAGTATTTT
>NA|TRBJ2-2|NA|TRBV10-3
CAGGDRTSGELFF
TGTGCCGGGGGGGACAGGACGAGCGGGGAGCTGTTTTTT
>NA|TRBJ2-1|NA|TRBV30
CAWSQSGFGNEQFF
TGTGCCTGGAGCCAATCGGGGTTCGGGAATGAGCAGTTCTTC
>NA|TRBJ1-5|NA|TRBV15
CATSSTGFNQPQHF
TGTGCCACCAGCAGCACAGGGTTCAATCAGCCCCAGCATTTT
>NA|TRBJ2-1|NA|TRBV3-1/TRBV3-2
CASSRQQVLNEQFF
TGTGCCAGCAGCCGCCAACAGGTTCTGAATGAGCAGTTCTTC
>NA|TRBJ1-1|NA|TRBV4-3
CASSQAQLAMGGNTEAFF
TGCGCCAGCAGCCAAGCCCAATTGGCAATGGGGGGGAACACTGAAGCTTTCTTT
>TRBD1|TRBJ1-2|few|TRBV6-4
CASSPGQGGDGYTF
TGTGCCAGCAGCCCAGGACAGGGTGGCGATGGCTACACCTTC
>NA|TRBJ2-2|NA|TRBV10-3
CAISPSTGELFF
TGTGCCATCAGTCCTTCCACCGGGGAGCTGTTTTTT
>TRBD1|TRBJ1-5|NA|TRBV10-3
CAISPGTASNQPQHF
TGTGCCATCAGTCCCGGGACAGCCAGCAATCAGCCCCAGCATTTT
>TRBD1|TRBJ1-2|NA|TRBV5-1
CASSLWGQARTYGYTF
TGCGCCAGCAGCTTGTGGGGACAGGCGAGGACCTATGGCTACACCTTC
>TRBD1|TRBJ1-2|NA|TRBV11-2
CASSQNGQGSFGYTF
TGTGCCAGCAGCCAAAACGGACAGGGCTCTTTCGGCTACACCTTC
>TRBD1|TRBJ1-6|NA|TRBV30
CAWRRQGRNNSPLHF
TGTGCCTGGAGGAGACAGGGGAGGAATAATTCACCCCTCCACTTT
>TRBD1|TRBJ1-1|NA|TRBV19
CASSSRGLGNTEAFF
TGTGCCAGTAGTAGCAGGGGGCTCGGTAATACTGAAGCTTTCTTT
>NA|TRBJ1-1|NA|TRBV25-1
CASSENSRARFF
TGTGCCAGCAGTGAAAATTCCAGGGCTCGGTTCTTT